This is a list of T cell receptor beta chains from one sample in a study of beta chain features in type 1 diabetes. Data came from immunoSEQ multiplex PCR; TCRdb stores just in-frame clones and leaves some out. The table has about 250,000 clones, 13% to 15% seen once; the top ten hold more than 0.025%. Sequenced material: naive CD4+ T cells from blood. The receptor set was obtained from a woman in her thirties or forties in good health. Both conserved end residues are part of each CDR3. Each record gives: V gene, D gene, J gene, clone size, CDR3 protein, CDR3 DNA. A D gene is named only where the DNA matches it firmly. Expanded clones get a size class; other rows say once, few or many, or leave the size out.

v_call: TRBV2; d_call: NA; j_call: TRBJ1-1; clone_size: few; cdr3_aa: CASTGDTEAFF; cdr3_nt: TGTGCCAGCACCGGAGACACTGAAGCTTTCTTT
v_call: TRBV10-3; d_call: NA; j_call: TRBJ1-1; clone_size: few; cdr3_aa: CAISGTARDTEAFF; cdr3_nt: TGTGCCATCAGCGGAACCGCGCGGGATACTGAAGCTTTCTTT
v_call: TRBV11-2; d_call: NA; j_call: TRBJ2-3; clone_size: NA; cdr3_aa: CASSLEAGTSTDTQYF; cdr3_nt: TGTGCCAGCAGCTTAGAGGCGGGTACTAGCACAGATACGCAGTATTTT
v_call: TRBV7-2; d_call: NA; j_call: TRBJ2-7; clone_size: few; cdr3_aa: CASSPDALGPGDF; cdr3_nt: TGTGCCAGCAGCCCCGATGCTCTAGGACCGGGGGACTTC
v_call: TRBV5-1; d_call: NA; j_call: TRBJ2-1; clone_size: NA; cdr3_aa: CASSLAGTIGNEQFF; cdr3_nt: TGCGCCAGCAGCTTGGCAGGGACAATCGGCAATGAGCAGTTCTTC
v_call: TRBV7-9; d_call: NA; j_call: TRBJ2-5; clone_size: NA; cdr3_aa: CASSETGETQYF; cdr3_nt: TGTGCCAGCAGCGAGACAGGCGAGACCCAGTACTTC
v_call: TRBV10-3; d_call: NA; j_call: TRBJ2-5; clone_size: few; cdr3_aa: CAISPGHGPETQYF; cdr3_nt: TGTGCCATCAGCCCGGGACATGGACCGGAGACCCAGTACTTC
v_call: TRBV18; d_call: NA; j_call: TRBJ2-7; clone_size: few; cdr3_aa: CASSPFQNEQYF; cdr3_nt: TGTGCCAGCTCACCGTTCCAGAACGAGCAGTACTTC
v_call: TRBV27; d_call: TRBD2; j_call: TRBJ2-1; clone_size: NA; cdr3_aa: CASSSTGTSGMQFF; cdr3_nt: TGTGCCAGCAGCTCGACCGGGACTAGCGGGATGCAGTTCTTC
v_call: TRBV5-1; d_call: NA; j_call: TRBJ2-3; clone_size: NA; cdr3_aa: CASSLGGTSTDTQYF; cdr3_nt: TGCGCCAGCAGCTTGGGCGGGACTAGCACAGATACGCAGTATTTT
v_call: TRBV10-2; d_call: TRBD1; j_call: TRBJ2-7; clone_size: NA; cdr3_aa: CASSELGTGSEQYF; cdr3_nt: TGCGCCAGCAGTGAGTTAGGGACAGGGTCCGAGCAGTACTTC
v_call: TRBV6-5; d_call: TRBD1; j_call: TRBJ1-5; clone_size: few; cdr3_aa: CASSTDRAPNQPQHF; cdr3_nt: TGTGCCAGCAGCACGGACAGGGCACCAAATCAGCCCCAGCATTTT
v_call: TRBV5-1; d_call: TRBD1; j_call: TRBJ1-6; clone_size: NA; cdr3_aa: CASSQGQRLSPLHF; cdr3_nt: TGCGCCAGCAGCCAGGGACAGCGACTTTCACCCCTCCACTTT
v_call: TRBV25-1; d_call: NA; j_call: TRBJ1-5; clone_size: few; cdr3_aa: CASSPRGISNQPQHF; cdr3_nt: TGTGCCAGCAGTCCGAGGGGGATTAGCAATCAGCCCCAGCATTTT
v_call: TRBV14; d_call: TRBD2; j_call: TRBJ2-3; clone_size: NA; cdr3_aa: CASSQEGPGTSLTDTQYF; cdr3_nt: TGTGCCAGCAGCCAAGAAGGACCCGGGACTAGCCTCACAGATACGCAGTATTTT
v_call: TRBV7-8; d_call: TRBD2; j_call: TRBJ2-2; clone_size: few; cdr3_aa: CASSLVRSLAGGPGELFF; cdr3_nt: TGTGCCAGCAGCTTAGTCCGTTCCCTAGCGGGCGGGCCCGGGGAGCTGTTTTTT
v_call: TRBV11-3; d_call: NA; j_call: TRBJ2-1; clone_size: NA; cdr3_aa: CASSQGNEQFF; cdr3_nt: TGTGCCAGCAGCCAGGGGAATGAGCAGTTCTTC
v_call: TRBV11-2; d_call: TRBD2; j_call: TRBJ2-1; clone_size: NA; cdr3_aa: CASSLREGGDNEQFF; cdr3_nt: TGTGCCAGCAGCCTTCGGGAGGGAGGGGACAATGAGCAGTTCTTC
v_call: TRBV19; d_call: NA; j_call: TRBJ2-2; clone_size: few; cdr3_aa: CASSIVGSTSGELFF; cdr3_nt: TGTGCCAGTAGTATAGTTGGTTCTACGTCGGGGGAGCTGTTTTTT
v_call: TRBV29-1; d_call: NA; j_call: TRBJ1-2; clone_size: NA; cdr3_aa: CSVKAGKRNYGYTF; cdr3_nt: TGCAGCGTGAAGGCGGGGAAGAGGAACTATGGCTACACCTTC
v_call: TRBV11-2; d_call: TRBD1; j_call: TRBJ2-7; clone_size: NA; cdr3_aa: CASARGTAYEQYF; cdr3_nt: TGTGCCAGCGCACGAGGGACAGCCTACGAGCAGTACTTC
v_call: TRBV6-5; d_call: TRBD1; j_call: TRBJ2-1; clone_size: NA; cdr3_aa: CASSYPPGQGSNEQFF; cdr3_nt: TGTGCCAGCAGTTACCCTCCGGGACAGGGTAGCAATGAGCAGTTCTTC
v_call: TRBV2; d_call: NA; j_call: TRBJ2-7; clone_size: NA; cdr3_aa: CASSLQANYEQYF; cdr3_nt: TGTGCCAGCAGTCTCCAGGCGAACTACGAGCAGTACTTC
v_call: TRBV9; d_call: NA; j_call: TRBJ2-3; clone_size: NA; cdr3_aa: CASSVGGLGADTQYF; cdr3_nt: TGTGCCAGCAGCGTAGGGGGACTCGGGGCAGATACGCAGTATTTT
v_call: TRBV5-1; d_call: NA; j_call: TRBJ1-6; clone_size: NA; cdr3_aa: CASSLESRGNSPLHF; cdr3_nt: TGCGCCAGCAGCTTGGAAAGCAGGGGTAATTCACCCCTCCACTTT
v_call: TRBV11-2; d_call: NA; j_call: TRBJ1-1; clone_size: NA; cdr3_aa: CASSLRAGAFF; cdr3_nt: TGTGCCAGCAGCTTAAGGGCGGGAGCTTTCTTT
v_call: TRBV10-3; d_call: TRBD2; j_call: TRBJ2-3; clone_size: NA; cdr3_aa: CATGRAGADTQYF; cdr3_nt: TGTGCCACCGGGAGGGCAGGGGCAGATACGCAGTATTTT
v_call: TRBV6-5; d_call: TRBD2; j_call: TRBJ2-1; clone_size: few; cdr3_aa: CASSSRTSGGRGEQFF; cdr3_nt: TGTGCCAGCAGTTCCCGGACTAGCGGGGGAAGGGGTGAGCAGTTCTTC
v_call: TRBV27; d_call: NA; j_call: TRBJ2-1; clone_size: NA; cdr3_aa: CASSYTPTLYNEQFF; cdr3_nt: TGTGCCAGCAGTTACACCCCGACTCTCTACAATGAGCAGTTCTTC
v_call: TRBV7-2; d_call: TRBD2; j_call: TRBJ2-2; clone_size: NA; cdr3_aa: CASSLGLAGAGELFF; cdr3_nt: TGTGCCAGCAGCTTAGGTCTAGCGGGGGCCGGGGAGCTGTTTTTT
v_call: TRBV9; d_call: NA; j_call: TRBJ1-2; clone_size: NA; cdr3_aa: CASSVATGTPTYGYTF; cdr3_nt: TGTGCCAGCAGCGTAGCTACCGGGACACCAACTTATGGCTACACCTTC
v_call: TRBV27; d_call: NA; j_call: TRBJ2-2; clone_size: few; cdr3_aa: CASSFGLALRAGELFF; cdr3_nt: TGTGCCAGCAGTTTTGGTCTAGCATTAAGGGCCGGGGAGCTGTTTTTT
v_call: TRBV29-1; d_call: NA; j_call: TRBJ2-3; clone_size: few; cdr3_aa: CSVRTEKTDTQYF; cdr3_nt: TGCAGCGTCCGGACTGAAAAGACAGATACGCAGTATTTT
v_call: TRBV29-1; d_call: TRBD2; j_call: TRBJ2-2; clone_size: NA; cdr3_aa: CSVVVAGNTGELFF; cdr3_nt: TGCAGCGTTGTGGTAGCGGGGAACACCGGGGAGCTGTTTTTT
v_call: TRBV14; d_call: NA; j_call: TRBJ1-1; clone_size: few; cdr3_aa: CASSQDRLGGLNFF; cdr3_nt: TGTGCCAGCAGCCAAGATAGACTGGGAGGGTTGAACTTCTTT
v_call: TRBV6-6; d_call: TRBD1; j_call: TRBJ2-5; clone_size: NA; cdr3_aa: CASSRQGNGETQYF; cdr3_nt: TGTGCCAGCAGTAGACAGGGGAATGGGGAGACCCAGTACTTC
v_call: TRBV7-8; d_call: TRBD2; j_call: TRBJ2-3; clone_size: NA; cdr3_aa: CASSLMVVLAGGLADTQYF; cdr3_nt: TGTGCCAGCAGCTTAATGGTCGTCTTAGCGGGGGGGCTGGCAGATACGCAGTATTTT
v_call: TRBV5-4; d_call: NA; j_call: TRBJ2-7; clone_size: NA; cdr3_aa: CASSPTSNRDEQYF; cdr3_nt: TGTGCCAGCAGCCCGACCTCTAACAGGGACGAGCAGTACTTC
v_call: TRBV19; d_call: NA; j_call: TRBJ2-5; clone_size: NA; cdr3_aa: CASSVLNQETQYF; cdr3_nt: TGTGCCAGTAGTGTTCTAAATCAAGAGACCCAGTACTTC
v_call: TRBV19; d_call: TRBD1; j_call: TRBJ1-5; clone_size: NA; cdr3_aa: CASSTRDRGSSNQPQHF; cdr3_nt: TGTGCCAGTAGTACCCGGGACAGGGGTTCGAGCAATCAGCCCCAGCATTTT
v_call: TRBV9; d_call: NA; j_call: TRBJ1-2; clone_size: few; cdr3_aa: CASSPRGSLSEDYGYTF; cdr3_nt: TGTGCCAGCAGCCCACGAGGGTCCCTCTCCGAAGACTATGGCTACACCTTC
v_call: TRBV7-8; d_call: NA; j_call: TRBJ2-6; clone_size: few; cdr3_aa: CASRPERSGANVLTF; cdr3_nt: TGTGCCAGCAGACCAGAGCGTTCCGGGGCCAACGTCCTGACTTTC
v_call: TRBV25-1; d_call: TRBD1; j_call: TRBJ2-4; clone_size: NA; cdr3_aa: CASSTGTGGARDIQYF; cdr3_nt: TGTGCCAGCAGTACCGGGACAGGGGGCGCGAGGGACATTCAGTACTTC
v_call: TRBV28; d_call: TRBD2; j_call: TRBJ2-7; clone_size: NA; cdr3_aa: CASSRRGGIYEQYF; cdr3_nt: TGTGCCAGCAGCCGCCGCGGGGGGATCTACGAGCAGTACTTC
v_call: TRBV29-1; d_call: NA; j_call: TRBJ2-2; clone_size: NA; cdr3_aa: CSVEVGRAGELFF; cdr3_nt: TGCAGCGTTGAAGTGGGCAGGGCCGGGGAGCTGTTTTTT
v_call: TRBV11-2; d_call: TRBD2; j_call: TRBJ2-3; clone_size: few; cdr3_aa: CASSPRIGGGTDTQYF; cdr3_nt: TGTGCCAGCAGCCCGCGTATCGGGGGGGGCACAGATACGCAGTATTTT
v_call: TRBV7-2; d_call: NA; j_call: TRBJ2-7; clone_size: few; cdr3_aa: CASSLKGGPDTYEQYF; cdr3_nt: TGTGCCAGCAGCTTAAAGGGCGGTCCGGACACCTACGAGCAGTACTTC
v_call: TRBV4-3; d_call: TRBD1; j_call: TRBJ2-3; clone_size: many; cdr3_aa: CASSQGRRTGLTDTQYF; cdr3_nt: TGCGCCAGCAGCCAGGGAAGGCGGACAGGGTTGACAGATACGCAGTATTTT
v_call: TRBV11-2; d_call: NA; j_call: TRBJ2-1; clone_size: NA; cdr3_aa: CASSLGPREQFF; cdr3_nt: TGTGCCAGCAGCTTAGGTCCCCGTGAGCAGTTCTTC
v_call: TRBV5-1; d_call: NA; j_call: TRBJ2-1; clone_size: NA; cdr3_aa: CASSFPDRSNEQFF; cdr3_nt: TGCGCCAGCAGCTTTCCCGACAGGAGCAATGAGCAGTTCTTC
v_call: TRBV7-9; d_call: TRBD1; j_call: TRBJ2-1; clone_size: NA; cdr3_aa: CASTQDRDRDNEQFF; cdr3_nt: TGTGCCAGCACCCAAGACAGGGATAGGGACAATGAGCAGTTCTTC
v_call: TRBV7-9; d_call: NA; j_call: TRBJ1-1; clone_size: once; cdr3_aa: CASSLISNTEAFF; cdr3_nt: TGTGCCAGCAGCTTAATCAGTAACACTGAAGCTTTCTTT
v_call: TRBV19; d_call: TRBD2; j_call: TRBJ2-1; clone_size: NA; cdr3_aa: CATLDGGARDEQFF; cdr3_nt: TGTGCCACCTTAGACGGGGGGGCCAGGGATGAGCAGTTCTTC
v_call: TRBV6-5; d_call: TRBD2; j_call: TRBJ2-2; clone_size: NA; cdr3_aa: CASSFGGQRGDGELFF; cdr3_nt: TGTGCCAGCAGTTTTGGGGGTCAGCGGGGGGACGGGGAGCTGTTTTTT
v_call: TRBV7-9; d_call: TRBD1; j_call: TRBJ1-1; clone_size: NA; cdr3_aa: CASSLEGTGMNTEAFF; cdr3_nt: TGTGCCAGCAGCTTAGAAGGGACAGGGATGAACACTGAAGCTTTCTTT